This TCR beta chain was sequenced in a study of identifying expanded T cells in peripheral blood. Study-wide findings and caveats: Technical replicates showed roughly 1.2 changed clones; roughly two weeks 15 to 20; four weeks 19.

During the collection period, no donor immune events like infections were recorded. Worth noting for this clone: The antigen remains undetermined.

Data came from immunoSEQ multiplex PCR; TCRdb stores just in-frame clones and leaves some out. The table lists some 130,000 clones, around nine tenths of them singletons. The V gene's germline CDR1 is SNHLY and CDR2 FYNNEI. With 7 bases removed from V and 6 bases from J, the gap between germline ends came to 16 bases. The CDR3 is made up of 14 amino acids. The sample consisted of blood. The sequence came from a person aged 18 to 75 in good health. The V and J genes are TRBV2 and TRBJ2-1, with D tentatively TRBD1 or TRBD2 (7 bases each). The CDR3 is CASTQGEGPNEQFF. For the CDR3, the DNA is TGTGCCAGCACCCAGGGGGAGGGGCCCAATGAGCAGTTCTTC. Combining the CDR3 with reference TRBV2 and TRBJ2-1 gives the whole variable domain EPEVTQTPSHQVTQMGQEVILRCVPISNHLYFYWYRQILGQKVEFLVSFYNNEISEKSEIFDDQFSVERPDGSNFTLKIRSTKLEDSAMYFCASTQGEGPNEQFFGPGTRLTVL.